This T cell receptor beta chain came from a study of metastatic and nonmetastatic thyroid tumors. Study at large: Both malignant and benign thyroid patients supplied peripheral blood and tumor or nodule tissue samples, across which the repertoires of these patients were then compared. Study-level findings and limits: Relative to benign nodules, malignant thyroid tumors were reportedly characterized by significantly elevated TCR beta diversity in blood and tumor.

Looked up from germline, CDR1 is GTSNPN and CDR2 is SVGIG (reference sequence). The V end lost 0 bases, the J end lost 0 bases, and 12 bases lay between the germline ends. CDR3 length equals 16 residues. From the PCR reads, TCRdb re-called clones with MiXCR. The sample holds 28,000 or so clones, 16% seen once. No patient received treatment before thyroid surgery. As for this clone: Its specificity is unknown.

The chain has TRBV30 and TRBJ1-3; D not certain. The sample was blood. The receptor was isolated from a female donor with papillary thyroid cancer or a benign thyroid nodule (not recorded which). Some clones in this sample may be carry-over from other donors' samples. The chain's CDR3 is CAWSVPAGGSGNTIYF. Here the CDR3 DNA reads TGTGCCTGGAGTGTACCGGCAGGAGGCTCTGGAAACACCATATATTTT.